This TCR beta chain was recorded in a study of CD8+ T cells in alopecia areata. Study background: Treated patients swallowed 5 to 10 mg of oral tofacitinib twice daily. Study outcomes and limitations: Alphabeta T cells residing in normal skin are also sequenced in scalp samples. Mouse data revealed clearer TCR sharing than patient data did, a gap possibly tied to HLA.

Remarks on this clone: The antigen is undetermined.

The sorting of PBMCs gave CD4+ and CD8+ T cells. V dropped 1 base and J dropped 3 bases, with 13 bases sitting between them. The CDR3 covers 15 residues. Germline CDR1 reads GTSNPN; CDR2 reads SVGIG (reference sequence). Sequencing used cDNA as its template, made by extracting RNA and reverse transcribing it. Generated by immunoSEQ multiplex PCR, the TCRdb table keeps only in-frame clones and is missing some. The sample holds about 150,000 clones, 45% to 60% seen once. This clonotype was obtained from a human donor with alopecia areata. The V gene is TRBV30, the J gene TRBJ2-1, with D possibly called TRBD1 or TRBD2 (6 bases each). Sequencing used CD8+ T cells sorted from blood, obtained at week 0. This chain's CDR3 is CAWSEEGRGYNEQFF. CDR3 bases: TGTGCCTGGAGTGAGGAGGGCAGGGGCTACAATGAGCAGTTCTTC.